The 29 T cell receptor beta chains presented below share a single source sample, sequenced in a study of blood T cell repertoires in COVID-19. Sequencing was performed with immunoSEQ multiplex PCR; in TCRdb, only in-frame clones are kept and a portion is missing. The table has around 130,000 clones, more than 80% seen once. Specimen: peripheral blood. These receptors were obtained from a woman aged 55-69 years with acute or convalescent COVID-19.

The CDR3 sequence is CASSLMGLRNGNTIYF. The CDR3 nucleotides read TGTGCCAGCAGCTTAATGGGACTGAGGAATGGAAACACCATATATTTT. The V gene is TRBV5-4, the J gene TRBJ1-3, with D maybe TRBD1 (5 bases). Trimming removed 2 bases at V and 3 bases at J, with 15 bases between. Per the germline V gene, CDR1 is SGHNT and CDR2 is YYREEE (reference sequence). The CDR3 sequence is 16 residues long.

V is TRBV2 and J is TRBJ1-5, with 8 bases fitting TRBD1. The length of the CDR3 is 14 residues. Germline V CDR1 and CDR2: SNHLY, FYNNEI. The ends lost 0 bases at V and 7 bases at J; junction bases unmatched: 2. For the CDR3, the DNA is TGTGCCAGCAGTGAAGCGACAGGGGAACAGCCCCAGCATTTT. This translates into CASSEATGEQPQHF. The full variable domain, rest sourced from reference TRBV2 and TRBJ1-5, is EPEVTQTPSHQVTQMGQEVILRCVPISNHLYFYWYRQILGQKVEFLVSFYNNEISEKSEIFDDQFSVERPDGSNFTLKIRSTKLEDSAMYFCASSEATGEQPQHFGDGTRLSIL.

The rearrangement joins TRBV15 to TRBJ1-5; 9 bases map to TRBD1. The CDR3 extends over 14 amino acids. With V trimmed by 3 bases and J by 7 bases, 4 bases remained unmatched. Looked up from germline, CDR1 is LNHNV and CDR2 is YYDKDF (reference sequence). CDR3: CATSRDRGMQPQHF. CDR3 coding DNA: TGTGCCACCAGCAGGGACAGGGGCATGCAGCCCCAGCATTTT. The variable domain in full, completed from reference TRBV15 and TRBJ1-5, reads DAMVIQNPRYQVTQFGKPVTLSCSQTLNHNVMYWYQQKSSQAPKLLFHYYDKDFNNEADTPDNFQSRRPNTSFCFLDIRSPGLGDTAMYLCATSRDRGMQPQHFGDGTRLSIL.

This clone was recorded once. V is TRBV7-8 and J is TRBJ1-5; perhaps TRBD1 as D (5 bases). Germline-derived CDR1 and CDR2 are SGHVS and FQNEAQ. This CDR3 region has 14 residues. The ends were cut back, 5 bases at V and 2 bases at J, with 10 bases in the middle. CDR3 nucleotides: TGTGCCAGCAGCCTTCAGGGTGGCAATCAGCCCCAGCATTTT. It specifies CASSLQGGNQPQHF.

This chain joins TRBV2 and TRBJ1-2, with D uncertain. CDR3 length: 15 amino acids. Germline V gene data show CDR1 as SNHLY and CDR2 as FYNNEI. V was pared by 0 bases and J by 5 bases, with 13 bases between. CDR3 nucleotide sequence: TGTGCCAGCAGTGAAGCGCGGAGGCCGACTTATGGCTACACCTTC. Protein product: CASSEARRPTYGYTF.

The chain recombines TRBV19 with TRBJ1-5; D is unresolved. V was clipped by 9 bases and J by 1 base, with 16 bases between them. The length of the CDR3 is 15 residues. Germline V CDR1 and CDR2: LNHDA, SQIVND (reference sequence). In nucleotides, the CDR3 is TGTGCCAGCCGCCCAGAGGGTGAGAGCAATCAGCCCCAGCATTTT. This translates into CASRPEGESNQPQHF.

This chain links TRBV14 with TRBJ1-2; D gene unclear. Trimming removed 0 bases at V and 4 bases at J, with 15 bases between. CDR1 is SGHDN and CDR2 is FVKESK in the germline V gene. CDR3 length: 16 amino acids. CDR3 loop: CASSQEVGLAGYGYTF. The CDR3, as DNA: TGTGCCAGCAGCCAAGAGGTCGGTCTCGCAGGCTATGGCTACACCTTC.

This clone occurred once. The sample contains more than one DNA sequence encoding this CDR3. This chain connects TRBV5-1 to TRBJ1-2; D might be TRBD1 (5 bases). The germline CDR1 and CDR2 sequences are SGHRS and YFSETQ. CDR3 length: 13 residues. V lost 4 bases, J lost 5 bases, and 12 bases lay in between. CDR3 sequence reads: CASSLDRNYGYTF. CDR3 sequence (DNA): TGCGCCAGCAGCCTTGACAGAAATTATGGCTACACCTTC.

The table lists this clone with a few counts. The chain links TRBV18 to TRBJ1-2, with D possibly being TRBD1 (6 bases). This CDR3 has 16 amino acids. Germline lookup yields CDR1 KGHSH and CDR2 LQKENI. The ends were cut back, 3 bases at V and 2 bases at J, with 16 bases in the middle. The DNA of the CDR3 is TGTGCCAGCTCACCGAATTCGGGAACAGGGAACTATGGCTACACCTTC. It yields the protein CASSPNSGTGNYGYTF.

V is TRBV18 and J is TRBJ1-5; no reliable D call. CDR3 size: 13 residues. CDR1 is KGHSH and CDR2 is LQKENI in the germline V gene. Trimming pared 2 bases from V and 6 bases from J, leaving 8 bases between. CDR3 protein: CASSPIHGQPQHF. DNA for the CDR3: TGTGCCAGCTCACCAATACATGGTCAGCCCCAGCATTTT.

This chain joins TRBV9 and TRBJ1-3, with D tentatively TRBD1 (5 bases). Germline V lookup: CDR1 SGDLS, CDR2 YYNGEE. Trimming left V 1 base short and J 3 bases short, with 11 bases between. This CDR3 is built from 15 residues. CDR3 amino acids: CASSVRGANGNTIYF. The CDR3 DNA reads TGTGCCAGCAGCGTAAGGGGCGCGAATGGAAACACCATATATTTT.

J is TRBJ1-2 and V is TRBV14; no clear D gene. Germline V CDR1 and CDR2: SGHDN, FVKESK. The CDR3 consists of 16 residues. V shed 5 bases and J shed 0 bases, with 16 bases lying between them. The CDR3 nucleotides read TGTGCCAGCAGCGAAGGGAGGTCAGAAGCTAACTATGGCTACACCTTC. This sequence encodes CASSEGRSEANYGYTF.

The CDR3 sequence: CASSTSADSFSVSAFF. The CDR3 DNA reads TGTGCCAGTAGTACCAGCGCGGACAGTTTTTCGGTTTCAGCTTTCTTT. V is TRBV19 and J is TRBJ1-1, with D perhaps TRBD1 (6 bases). V was trimmed by 4 bases and J by 10 bases, leaving 25 bases between them. Germline CDR1 and CDR2: LNHDA and SQIVND (reference sequence). The CDR3 runs 16 residues. The full variable domain, rest sourced from reference TRBV19 and TRBJ1-1, is DGGITQSPKYLFRKEGQNVTLSCEQNLNHDAMYWYRQDPGQGLRLIYYSQIVNDFQKGDIAEGYSVSREKKESFPLTVTSAQKNPTAFYLCASSTSADSFSVSAFFGQGTRLTVV.

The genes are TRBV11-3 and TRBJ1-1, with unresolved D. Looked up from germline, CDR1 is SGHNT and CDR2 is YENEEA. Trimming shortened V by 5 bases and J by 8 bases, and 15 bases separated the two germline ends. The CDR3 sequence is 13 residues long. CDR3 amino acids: CASSPHPRGEAFF. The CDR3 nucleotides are TGTGCCAGCAGCCCCCACCCGCGGGGAGAAGCTTTCTTT.

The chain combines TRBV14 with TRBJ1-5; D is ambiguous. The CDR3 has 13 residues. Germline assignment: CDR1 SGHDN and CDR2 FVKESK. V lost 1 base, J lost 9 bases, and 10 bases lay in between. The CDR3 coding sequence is TGTGCCAGCAGCCAAGCCGGTGAACGGCCCCAGCATTTT. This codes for CASSQAGERPQHF.

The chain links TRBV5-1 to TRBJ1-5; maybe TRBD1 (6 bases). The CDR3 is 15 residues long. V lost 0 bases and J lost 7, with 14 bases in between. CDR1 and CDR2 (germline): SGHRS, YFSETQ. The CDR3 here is CASSLVVRGNQPQHF. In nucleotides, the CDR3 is TGCGCCAGCAGCTTGGTCGTTAGGGGGAACCAGCCCCAGCATTTT.

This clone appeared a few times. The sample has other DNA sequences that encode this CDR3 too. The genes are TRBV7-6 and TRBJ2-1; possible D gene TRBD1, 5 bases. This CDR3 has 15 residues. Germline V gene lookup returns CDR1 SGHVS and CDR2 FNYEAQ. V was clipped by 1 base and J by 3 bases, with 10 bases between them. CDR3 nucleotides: TGTGCCAGCAGCTTAGGGCAGGGCGACTACAATGAGCAGTTCTTC. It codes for CASSLGQGDYNEQFF.

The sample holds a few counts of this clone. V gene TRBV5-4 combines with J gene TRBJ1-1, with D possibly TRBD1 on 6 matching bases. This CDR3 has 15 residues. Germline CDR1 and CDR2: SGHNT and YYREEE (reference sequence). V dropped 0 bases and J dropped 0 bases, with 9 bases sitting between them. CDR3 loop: CASSLVDRLNTEAFF. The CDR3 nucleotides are TGTGCCAGCAGCTTGGTTGACAGGCTGAACACTGAAGCTTTCTTT. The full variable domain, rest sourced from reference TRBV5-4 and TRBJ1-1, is ETGVTQSPTHLIKTRGQQVTLRCSSQSGHNTVSWYQQALGQGPQFIFQYYREEENGRGNFPPRFSGLQFPNYSSELNVNALELDDSALYLCASSLVDRLNTEAFFGQGTRLTVV.

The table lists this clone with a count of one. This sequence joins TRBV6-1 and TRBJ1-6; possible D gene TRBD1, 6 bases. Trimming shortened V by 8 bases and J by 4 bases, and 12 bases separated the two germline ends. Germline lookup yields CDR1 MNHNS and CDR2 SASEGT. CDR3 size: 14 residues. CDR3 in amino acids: CASASTGYNSPLHF. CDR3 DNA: TGTGCCAGCGCAAGTACAGGGTATAATTCACCCCTCCACTTT.

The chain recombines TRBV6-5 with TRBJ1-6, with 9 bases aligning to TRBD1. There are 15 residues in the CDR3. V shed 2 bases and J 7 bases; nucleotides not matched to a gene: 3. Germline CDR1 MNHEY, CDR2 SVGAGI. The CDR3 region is CASSYRDRVNSPLHF. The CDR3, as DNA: TGTGCCAGCAGTTACCGGGACAGGGTAAATTCACCCCTCCACTTT.

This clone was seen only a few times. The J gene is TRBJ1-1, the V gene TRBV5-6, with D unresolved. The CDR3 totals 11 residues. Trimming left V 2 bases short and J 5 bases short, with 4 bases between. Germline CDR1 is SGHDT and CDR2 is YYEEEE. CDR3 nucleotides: TGTGCCAGCAGCTTACGGACTGAAGCTTTCTTT. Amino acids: CASSLRTEAFF.

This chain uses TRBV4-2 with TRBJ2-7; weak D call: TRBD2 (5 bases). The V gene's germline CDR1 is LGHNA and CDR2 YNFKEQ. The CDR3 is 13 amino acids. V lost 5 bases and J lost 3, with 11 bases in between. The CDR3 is CASSRELRYEQYF. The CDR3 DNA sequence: TGTGCCAGCAGCAGGGAGCTACGCTACGAGCAGTACTTC.

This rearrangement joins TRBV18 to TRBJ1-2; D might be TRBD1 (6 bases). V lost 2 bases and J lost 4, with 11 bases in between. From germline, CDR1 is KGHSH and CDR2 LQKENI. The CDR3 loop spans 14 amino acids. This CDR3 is CASSPGGESYGYTF. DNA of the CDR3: TGTGCCAGCTCACCAGGGGGCGAGAGCTATGGCTACACCTTC.

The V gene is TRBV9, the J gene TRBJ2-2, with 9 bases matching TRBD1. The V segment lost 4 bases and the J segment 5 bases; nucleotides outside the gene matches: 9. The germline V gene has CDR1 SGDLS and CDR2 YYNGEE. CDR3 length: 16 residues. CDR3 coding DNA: TGTGCCAGCAGCCCTCGAGGGGACAGGGCAACCGGGGAGCTGTTTTTT. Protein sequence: CASSPRGDRATGELFF.

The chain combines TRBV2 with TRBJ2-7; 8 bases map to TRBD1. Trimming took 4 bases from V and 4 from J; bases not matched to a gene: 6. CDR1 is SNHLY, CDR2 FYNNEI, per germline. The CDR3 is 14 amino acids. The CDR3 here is CASSGTGRNYEQYF. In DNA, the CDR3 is TGTGCCAGCAGTGGGACAGGGAGGAATTACGAGCAGTACTTC.

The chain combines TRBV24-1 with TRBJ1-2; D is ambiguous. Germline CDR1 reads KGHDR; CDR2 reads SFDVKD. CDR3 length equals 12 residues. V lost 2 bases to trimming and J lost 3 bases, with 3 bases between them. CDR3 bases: TGTGCCACCAGTGATTCGGACTATGGCTACACCTTC. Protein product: CATSDSDYGYTF.

The DNA for the CDR3 is TGCGCCAGCCGAAGGACAGGGAGTCCAACAACTAATGAAAAACTGTTTTTT. Translating it yields CASRRTGSPTTNEKLFF. The chain links TRBV5-1 to TRBJ1-4; 8 bases fit TRBD1. The CDR3 has 17 residues. Trimming removed 7 bases from V and 0 bases from J; junction bases left unmatched: 11. Germline-derived CDR1 and CDR2 are SGHRS and YFSETQ.

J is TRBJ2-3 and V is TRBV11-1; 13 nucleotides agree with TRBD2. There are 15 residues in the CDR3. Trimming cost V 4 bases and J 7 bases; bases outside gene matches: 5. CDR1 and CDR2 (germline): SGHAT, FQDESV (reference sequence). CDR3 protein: CASSSGLAGMNTQYF. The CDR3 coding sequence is TGTGCCAGCAGCTCGGGACTAGCGGGGATGAATACGCAGTATTTT.

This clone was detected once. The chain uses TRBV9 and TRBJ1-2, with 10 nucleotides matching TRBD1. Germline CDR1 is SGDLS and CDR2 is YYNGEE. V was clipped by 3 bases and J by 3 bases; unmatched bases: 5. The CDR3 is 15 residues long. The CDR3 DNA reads TGTGCCAGCAGCGCTCTGACAGGGGGCTACTATGGCTACACCTTC. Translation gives CASSALTGGYYGYTF.